One sample yielded the 8 T cell receptor beta chains listed below, sequenced in a study of technical replicates of blood from several donors. Repertoires were generated with immunoSEQ multiplex PCR, while TCRdb's copy carries only in-frame clones and drops some. The top ten clones hold roughly 0.33% of a sample with 95,000 or so clones, approximately 95% of them seen once. Sequences were obtained from T cells isolated from PBMCs. The receptors derive from a human donor in good health.

The V gene is TRBV6-5, the J gene TRBJ1-1; D is undetermined. The germline V gene has CDR1 MNHEY and CDR2 SVGAGI. This CDR3 spans 14 amino acids. Trimming removed 4 bases from V and 2 bases from J, with 11 bases in between. CDR3 nucleotides: TGTGCCAGCAGTTCCCCTCCCTCCAACACTGAAGCTTTCTTT. Protein product: CASSSPPSNTEAFF.

The chain uses TRBV9 and TRBJ1-3; a weak D match, TRBD1 (5 bases). Germline CDR1 and CDR2: SGDLS and YYNGEE. This CDR3 has 15 residues. V was cut by 3 bases and J by 0 bases, with 10 bases left in between. The CDR3 region is CASSAQGNSGNTIYF. The CDR3 bases are TGTGCCAGCAGCGCCCAGGGAAACTCTGGAAACACCATATATTTT.

The rearrangement links TRBV4-1 to TRBJ2-7; D possibly corresponds to TRBD2 (6 bases). Trimming stripped 0 bases from V and 7 bases from J, with 13 bases between. The CDR3 consists of 14 residues. Germline CDR1 is MGHRA and CDR2 is YSYEKL. The CDR3 spells CASSQDFTGGEQYF. In DNA, the CDR3 is TGCGCCAGCAGCCAAGACTTCACAGGAGGGGAGCAGTACTTC.

This chain uses TRBV15 with TRBJ2-7; 8 bases fit TRBD1. Germline V gene data show CDR1 as LNHNV and CDR2 as YYDKDF (reference sequence). The CDR3 extends over 15 amino acids. V dropped 3 bases and J dropped 2; count of bases not matched to a gene: 6. The CDR3 here is CATSRMTGVAYEQYF. CDR3 coding DNA: TGTGCCACCAGCAGGATGACAGGGGTGGCCTACGAGCAGTACTTC.

The chain recombines TRBV9 with TRBJ2-7; 7 positions match TRBD2. Germline V gene data show CDR1 as SGDLS and CDR2 as YYNGEE. The CDR3 totals 16 residues. J gave up 2 bases and V 4 bases, and 12 bases lay outside the gene matches. CDR3 nucleotides: TGTGCCAGCAGCACCACTCATCTAGCGGTTCCCTACGAGCAGTACTTC. Translation: CASSTTHLAVPYEQYF.

This chain uses TRBV25-1 with TRBJ2-7, with 9 nucleotides matching TRBD2. The germline V gene has CDR1 MGHDK and CDR2 SYGVNS. The CDR3 covers 16 residues. The V gene end was trimmed by 1 base and the J gene end by 2 bases; junction bases not matched to a gene: 6. In DNA form, the CDR3 reads TGTGCCAGCAGTGAATTGAAGCGGGAGGCCACCTACGAGCAGTACTTC. Amino acids: CASSELKREATYEQYF.

The chain carries TRBV11-2 and TRBJ2-7, with D possibly TRBD1 on 5 matching bases. Germline CDR1 reads SGHAT; CDR2 reads FQNNGV. There are 15 residues in the CDR3. V gave up 5 bases and J gave up 2 bases, with 16 bases separating them. The chain's CDR3 is CASSADSRETYEQYF. CDR3 nucleotide sequence: TGTGCCAGCAGCGCAGACAGCCGAGAAACCTACGAGCAGTACTTC. The whole variable domain, remainder taken from reference TRBV11-2 and TRBJ2-7, is EAGVAQSPRYKIIEKRQSVAFWCNPISGHATLYWYQQILGQGPKLLIQFQNNGVVDDSQLPKDRFSAERLKGVDSTLKIQPAKLEDSAVYLCASSADSRETYEQYFGPGTRLTVT.

The V and J genes are TRBV30 and TRBJ1-1; D gene unclear. In germline, CDR1 is GTSNPN, CDR2 SVGIG (reference sequence). Trimming cost V 8 bases and J 3 bases, with 13 bases left between them. CDR3 length: 12 amino acids. The CDR3 DNA reads as TGTGCCCTTCTTCGACTTTACACTGAAGCTTTCTTT. It codes for CALLRLYTEAFF.